Given below is one TCR beta chain in context. J gave up 0 bases and V 6 bases, and 7 bases lay outside the gene matches. Per the germline V gene, CDR1 is LNHDA and CDR2 is SQIVND (reference sequence). This CDR3 contains 16 residues. This sample stems from a study of blood T cell repertoires in COVID-19. In the study overall: In each case, the material was cDNA or gDNA derived from T cells, B-cell-depleted T cells, or PBMCs.

Authors' methods: The authors estimated nucleated cell counts from reference gene primer amplification. The table came from immunoSEQ multiplex PCR; TCRdb's copy has only in-frame clones and leaves some out. Clonal size and the V and J genes are those of that table, whereas D and trimming came from the DNA. The profile covers 300,000 to 350,000 clones, with over 70% appearing a single time and about 6% taken by the ten largest. This TCR derives from a woman in her forties or fifties with COVID-19, enrolled during active disease. The J gene is TRBJ2-2, the V gene TRBV19; 7 bases agree with TRBD1. Sequenced sample: peripheral blood. CDR3: CASRGTDLANTGELFF. The CDR3 nucleotides read TGTGCCAGTAGGGGGACAGATCTTGCGAACACCGGGGAGCTGTTTTTT.